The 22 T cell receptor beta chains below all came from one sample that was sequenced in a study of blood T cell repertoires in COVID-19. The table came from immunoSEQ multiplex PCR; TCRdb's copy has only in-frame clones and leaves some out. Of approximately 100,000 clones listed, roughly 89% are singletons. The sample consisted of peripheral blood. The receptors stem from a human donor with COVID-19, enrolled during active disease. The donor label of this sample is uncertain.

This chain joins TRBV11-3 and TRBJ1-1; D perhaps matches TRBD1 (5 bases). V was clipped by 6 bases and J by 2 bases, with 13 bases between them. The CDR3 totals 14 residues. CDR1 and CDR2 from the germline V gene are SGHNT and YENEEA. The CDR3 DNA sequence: TGTGCCAGCAGTAAGGGGTCCGTTAACACTGAAGCTTTCTTT. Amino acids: CASSKGSVNTEAFF.

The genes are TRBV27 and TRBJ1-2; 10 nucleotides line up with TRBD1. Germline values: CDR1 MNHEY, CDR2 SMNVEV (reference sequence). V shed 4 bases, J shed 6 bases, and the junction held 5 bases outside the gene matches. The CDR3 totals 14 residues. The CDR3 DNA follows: TGTGCCAGCAGTTCGCGGACAGGGGGGAATGGCTACACCTTC. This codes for CASSSRTGGNGYTF.

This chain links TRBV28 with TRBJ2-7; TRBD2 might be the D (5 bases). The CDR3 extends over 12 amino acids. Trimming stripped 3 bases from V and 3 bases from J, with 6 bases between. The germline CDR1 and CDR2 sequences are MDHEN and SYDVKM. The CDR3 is CASSLAGYEQYF. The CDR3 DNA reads TGTGCCAGCAGTTTGGCGGGCTACGAGCAGTACTTC.

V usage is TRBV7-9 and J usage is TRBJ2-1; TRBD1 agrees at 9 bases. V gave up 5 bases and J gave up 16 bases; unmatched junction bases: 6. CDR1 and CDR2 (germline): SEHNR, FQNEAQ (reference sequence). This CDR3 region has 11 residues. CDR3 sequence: CASSPGTGLFF. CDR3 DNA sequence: TGTGCCAGCAGCCCCGGGACAGGGCTATTCTTC. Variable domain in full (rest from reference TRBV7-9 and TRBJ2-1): DTGVSQNPRHKITKRGQNVTFRCDPISEHNRLYWYRQTLGQGPEFLTYFQNEAQLEKSRLLSDRFSAERPKGSFSTLEIQRTEQGDSAMYLCASSPGTGLFFGPGTRLTVL.

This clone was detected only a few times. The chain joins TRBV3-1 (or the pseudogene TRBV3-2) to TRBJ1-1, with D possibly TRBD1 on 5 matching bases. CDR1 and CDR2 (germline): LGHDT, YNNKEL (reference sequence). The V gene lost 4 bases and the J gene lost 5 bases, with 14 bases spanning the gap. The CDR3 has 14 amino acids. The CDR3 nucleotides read TGTGCCAGCAGCCCCCAGGGTCGGGGGACTGAAGCTTTCTTT. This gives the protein CASSPQGRGTEAFF.

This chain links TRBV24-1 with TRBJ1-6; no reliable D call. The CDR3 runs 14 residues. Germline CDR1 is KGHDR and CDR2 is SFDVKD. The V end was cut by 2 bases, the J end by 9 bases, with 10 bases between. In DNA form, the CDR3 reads TGTGCCACCAGTGATTCCGGGGAGGGTTCACCCCTCCACTTT. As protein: CATSDSGEGSPLHF.

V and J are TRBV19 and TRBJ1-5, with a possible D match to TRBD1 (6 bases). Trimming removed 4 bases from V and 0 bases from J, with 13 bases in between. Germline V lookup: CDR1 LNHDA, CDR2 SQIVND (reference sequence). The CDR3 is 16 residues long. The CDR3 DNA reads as TGTGCCAGTAGTACTGGACAGCATCATAGCAATCAGCCCCAGCATTTT. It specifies CASSTGQHHSNQPQHF.

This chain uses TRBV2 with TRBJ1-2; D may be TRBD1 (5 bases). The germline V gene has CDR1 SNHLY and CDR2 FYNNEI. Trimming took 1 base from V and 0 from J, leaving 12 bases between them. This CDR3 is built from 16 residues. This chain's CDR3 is CASSEVTGPSNYGYTF. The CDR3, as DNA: TGTGCCAGCAGTGAAGTTACAGGCCCATCTAACTATGGCTACACCTTC. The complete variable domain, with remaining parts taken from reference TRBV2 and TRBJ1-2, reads EPEVTQTPSHQVTQMGQEVILRCVPISNHLYFYWYRQILGQKVEFLVSFYNNEISEKSEIFDDQFSVERPDGSNFTLKIRSTKLEDSAMYFCASSEVTGPSNYGYTFGSGTRLTVV.

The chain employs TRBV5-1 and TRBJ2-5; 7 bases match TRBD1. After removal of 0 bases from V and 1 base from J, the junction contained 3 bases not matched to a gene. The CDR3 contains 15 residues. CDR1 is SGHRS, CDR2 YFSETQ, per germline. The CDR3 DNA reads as TGCGCCAGCAGCTTGGTTGGGACAGCCCAAGAGACCCAGTACTTC. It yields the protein CASSLVGTAQETQYF.

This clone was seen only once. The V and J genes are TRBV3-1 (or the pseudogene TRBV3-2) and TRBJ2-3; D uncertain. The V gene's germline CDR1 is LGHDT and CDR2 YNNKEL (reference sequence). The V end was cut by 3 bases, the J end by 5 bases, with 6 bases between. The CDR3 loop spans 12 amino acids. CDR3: CASSQSRDTQYF. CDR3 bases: TGTGCCAGCAGCCAGTCGCGAGATACGCAGTATTTT.

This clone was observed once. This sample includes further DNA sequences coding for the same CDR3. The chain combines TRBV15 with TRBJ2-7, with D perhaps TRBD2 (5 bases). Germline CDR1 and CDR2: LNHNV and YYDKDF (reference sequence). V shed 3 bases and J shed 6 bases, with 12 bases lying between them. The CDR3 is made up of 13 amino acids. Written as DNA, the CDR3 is TGTGCCACCAGCAGGGATCTGGGGAGCGAGCAGTACTTC. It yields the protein CATSRDLGSEQYF.

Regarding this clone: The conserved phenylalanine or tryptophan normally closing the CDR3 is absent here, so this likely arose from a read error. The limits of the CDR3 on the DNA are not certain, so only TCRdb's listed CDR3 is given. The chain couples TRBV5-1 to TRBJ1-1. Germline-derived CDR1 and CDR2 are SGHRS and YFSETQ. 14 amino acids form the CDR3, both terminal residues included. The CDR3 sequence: CASSLRVDGGEEVY.

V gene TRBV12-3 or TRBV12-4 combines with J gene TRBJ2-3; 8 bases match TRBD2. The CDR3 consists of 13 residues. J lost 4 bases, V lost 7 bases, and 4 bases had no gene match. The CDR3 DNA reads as TGTGCCAGCACCGGGGGGGCCGCAGATACGCAGTATTTT. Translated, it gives CASTGGAADTQYF.

CDR3 nucleotide sequence: TGTGCCAGCCAAACCGGGACAGGGGGCCCTGGGGCTTTCTTT. Translating it yields CASQTGTGGPGAFF. The chain uses TRBV6-6 and TRBJ1-1; TRBD1 agrees at 12 bases. Per the germline V gene, CDR1 is MNHNY and CDR2 is SVGAGI (reference sequence). Trimming removed 8 bases from V and 11 bases from J; junction bases left unmatched: 12. The CDR3 loop spans 14 amino acids.

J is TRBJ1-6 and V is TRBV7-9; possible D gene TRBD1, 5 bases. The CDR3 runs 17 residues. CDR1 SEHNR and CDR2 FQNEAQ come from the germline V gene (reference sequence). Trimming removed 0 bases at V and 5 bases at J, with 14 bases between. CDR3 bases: TGTGCCAGCAGCTTAGCGAGCCAGGGAAGGGATAATTCACCCCTCCACTTT. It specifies CASSLASQGRDNSPLHF. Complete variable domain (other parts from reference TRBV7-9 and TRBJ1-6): DTGVSQNPRHKITKRGQNVTFRCDPISEHNRLYWYRQTLGQGPEFLTYFQNEAQLEKSRLLSDRFSAERPKGSFSTLEIQRTEQGDSAMYLCASSLASQGRDNSPLHFGNGTRLTVT.

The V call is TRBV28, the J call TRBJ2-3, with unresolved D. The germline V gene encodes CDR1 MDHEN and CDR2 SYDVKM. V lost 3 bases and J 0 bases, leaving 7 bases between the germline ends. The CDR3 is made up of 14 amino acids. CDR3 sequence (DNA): TGTGCCAGCAGTTTCACCGCGAGCACAGATACGCAGTATTTT. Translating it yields CASSFTASTDTQYF.

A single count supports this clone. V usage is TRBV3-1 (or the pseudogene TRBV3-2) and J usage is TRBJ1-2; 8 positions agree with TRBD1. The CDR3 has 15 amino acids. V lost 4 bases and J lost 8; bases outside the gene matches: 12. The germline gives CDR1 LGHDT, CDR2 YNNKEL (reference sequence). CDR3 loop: CASSLDGRGREGYTF. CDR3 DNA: TGTGCCAGCAGCCTGGACGGCAGGGGGCGGGAAGGCTACACCTTC.

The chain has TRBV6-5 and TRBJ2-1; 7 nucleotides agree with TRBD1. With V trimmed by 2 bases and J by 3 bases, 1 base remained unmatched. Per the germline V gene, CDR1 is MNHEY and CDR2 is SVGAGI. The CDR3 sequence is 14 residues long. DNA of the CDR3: TGTGCCAGCAGTTACGGGACAGTCTACAATGAGCAGTTCTTC. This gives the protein CASSYGTVYNEQFF.

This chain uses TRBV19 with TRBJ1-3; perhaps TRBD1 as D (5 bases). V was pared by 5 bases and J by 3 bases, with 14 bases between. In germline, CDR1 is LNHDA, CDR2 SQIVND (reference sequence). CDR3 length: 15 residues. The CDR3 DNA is TGTGCCAGTAGTTGGGCAGGGAATAGTGGAAACACCATATATTTT. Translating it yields CASSWAGNSGNTIYF.

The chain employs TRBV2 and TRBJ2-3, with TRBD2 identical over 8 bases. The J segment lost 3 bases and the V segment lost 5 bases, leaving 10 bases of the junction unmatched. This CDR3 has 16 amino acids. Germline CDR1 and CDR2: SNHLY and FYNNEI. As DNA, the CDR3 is TGTGCCAGCAGTATGGGCAGCGGGGGTCGAACAGATACGCAGTATTTT. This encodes CASSMGSGGRTDTQYF.

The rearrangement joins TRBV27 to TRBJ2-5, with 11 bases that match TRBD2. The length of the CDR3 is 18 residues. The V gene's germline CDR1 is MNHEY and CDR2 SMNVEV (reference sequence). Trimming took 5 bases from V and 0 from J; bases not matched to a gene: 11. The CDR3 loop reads CASSPIPGLAGYQETQYF. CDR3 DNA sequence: TGTGCCAGCAGTCCCATCCCCGGACTAGCGGGTTACCAAGAGACCCAGTACTTC.

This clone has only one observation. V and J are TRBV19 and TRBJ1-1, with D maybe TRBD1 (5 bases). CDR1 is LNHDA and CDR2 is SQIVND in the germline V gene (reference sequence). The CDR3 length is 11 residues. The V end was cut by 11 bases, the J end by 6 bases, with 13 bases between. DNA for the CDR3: TGTGCCTGCGCAGGGTTCCCTGAAGCTTTCTTT. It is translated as CACAGFPEAFF.